This T cell receptor beta chain was profiled in a study of a mutant IDH1 vaccine in newly diagnosed glioma. Stated time point: week 47, end of study. Each dose of the vaccine consisted of 300 ug of mutant IDH1 20-mer peptide, with topical imiquimod. Turning to this clone: Antigen specificity is unknown.

Trimming removed 6 bases from V and 15 bases from J, with 15 bases in between. Germline V lookup: CDR1 MDHEN, CDR2 SYDVKM. CDR3 size: 11 residues. Clones were read by immunoSEQ multiplex PCR, and TCRdb kept only the in-frame ones, dropping some. The sample consists of tens of thousands of clones, about 81% of them appearing once. V gene TRBV28 combines with J gene TRBJ2-1, with TRBD1 as a possible D gene (5 bases). This clonotype originated in a man aged 40-49 years with glioma. This specimen consisted of PBMCs, obtained from a glioma patient whose treatment included an IDH1 peptide vaccine. This CDR3 is CASRQGAAWFF. In nucleotides, the CDR3 is TGTGCCAGCAGGCAAGGGGCCGCGTGGTTCTTC.